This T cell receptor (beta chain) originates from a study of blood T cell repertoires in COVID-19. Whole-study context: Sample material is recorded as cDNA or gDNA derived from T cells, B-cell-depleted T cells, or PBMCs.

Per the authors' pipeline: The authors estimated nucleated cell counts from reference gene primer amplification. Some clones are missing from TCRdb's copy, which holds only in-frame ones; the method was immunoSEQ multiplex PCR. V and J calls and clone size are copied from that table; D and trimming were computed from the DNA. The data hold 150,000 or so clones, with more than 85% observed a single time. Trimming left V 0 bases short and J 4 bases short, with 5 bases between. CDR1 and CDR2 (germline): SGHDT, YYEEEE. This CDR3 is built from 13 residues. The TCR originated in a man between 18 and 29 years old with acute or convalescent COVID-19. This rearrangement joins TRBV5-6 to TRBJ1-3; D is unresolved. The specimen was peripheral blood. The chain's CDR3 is CASSLDEGNTIYF. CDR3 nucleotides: TGTGCCAGCAGCTTGGATGAGGGAAACACCATATATTTT.